Listed here is a single T cell receptor beta chain. This CDR3 is 13 amino acids long. Germline V CDR1 and CDR2: SQVTM, ANQGSEA. V was trimmed by 4 bases and J by 2 bases, leaving 9 bases between them. PCR employed 60 Vbeta and 13 Jbeta primers. Sequencing used immunoSEQ multiplex PCR; TCRdb keeps in-frame clones, though not all of them. The table shows about 160,000 clones, with around three quarters occurring only once. The source of the sample is a study of cytomegalovirus exposure and HLA in healthy donors. The TCR was taken from a middle-aged woman in good health and CMV-seronegative. V is TRBV29-1 and J is TRBJ1-5; no firm D call. Sequencing input: PBMCs. The CDR3 DNA sequence: TGCAGCGTTGGAGCCCAAGGCAATCAGCCCCAGCATTTT. Its translation is CSVGAQGNQPQHF.